This entry concerns a single T cell receptor beta chain. Peripheral blood CD8+ and CD4+ T cells were profiled by TCR beta sequencing. RNA in amounts of roughly 0.5 to 1 ug was reverse transcribed with random hexamers. One entry per CDR3 protein results from TCRdb running MiXCR on the immunoSEQ multiplex PCR reads. The sample consists of 150,000 to 200,000 distinct CDR3 sequences, roughly 95% of them appearing once. The data were taken from a study of CD8 T cells in Susac syndrome. With 2 bases removed from V and 4 bases from J, the gap between germline ends came to 12 bases. There are 14 residues in the CDR3. Germline CDR1 and CDR2: GTSNPN and SVGIG (reference sequence).

This sequence joins TRBV30 and TRBJ1-5; a weak D match, TRBD1 (6 bases). The TCR originated in a human donor with multiple sclerosis. What was sequenced was CD4+ T cells from PBMCs. CDR3 sequence: CAWSLGGVNQPQHF. CDR3 bases: TGTGCCTGGAGTCTAGGGGGGGTAAATCAGCCCCAGCATTTT.